These 28 T cell receptor beta chains were sequenced from one sample in a study of glioma-infiltrating T cells. TCR alpha and beta CDR3 regions were amplified from RNA using iRepertoire nested multiplex PCR. Each CDR3 protein is one row after TCRdb ran MiXCR on the multiplex PCR reads. This sample has around 170,000 distinct CDR3 sequences; approximately 40% occur once, and the top ten carry 5.2%. Sequenced input: glioma tissue, nonneoplastic brain tissue, or PBMCs (not recorded which). These receptors were obtained from a human donor with low-grade glioma or glioblastoma, undergoing nonglioma brain surgery, or in good health (not recorded which).

This clonotype was seen ten or more times. The CDR3 coding sequence is TGCAGTGTCAAGACTTGGGGGGACGAGCAGTACTTC. Amino acids: CSVKTWGDEQYF. The chain has TRBV20-1 and TRBJ2-7; a weak D match, TRBD2 (6 bases). V was pared by 7 bases and J by 5 bases, with 15 bases between. From germline, CDR1 is DFQATT and CDR2 SNEGSKA (reference sequence). The CDR3 runs to 12 residues.

Worth noting for this clonotype: A much bigger clone sits one base away, suggesting this may be a read error. This chain joins TRBV28 and TRBJ2-2; D unclear. Germline CDR1 reads MDHEN; CDR2 reads SYDVKM. The CDR3 length is 16 residues. The CDR3 reads CAGSLMWETNTGELFF. CDR3 nucleotides: TGTGCCGGCAGTTTAATGTGGGAAACGAACACCGGGGAGCTGTTTTTT. The full variable domain, with the rest looked up from reference TRBV28 and TRBJ2-2, is DVKVTQSSRYLVKRTGEKVFLECVQDMDHENMFWYRQDPGLGLRLIYFSYDVKMKEKGDIPEGYSVSREKKERFSLILESASTNQTSMYLCAGSLMWETNTGELFFGEGSRLTVL.

This clonotype was counted only a few times. The rearrangement uses TRBV19 and TRBJ2-7; 14 nucleotides match TRBD2. CDR1 and CDR2 (germline): LNHDA, SQIVND (reference sequence). J lost 5 bases, V lost 10 bases, and 7 bases had no gene match. CDR3 length: 14 amino acids. The CDR3 DNA sequence: TGTGCCATTGCCGGGACTAGCGGGAGACACGAGCAGTACTTC. It translates to CAIAGTSGRHEQYF.

This clonotype appeared a few times. The junction departs from germline at one end; a sequencing error may be responsible. CDR3 protein: CASSIDGRSHEQHF. As DNA, the CDR3 is TGTGCCAGTAGTATAGACGGGAGGTCCCACGAGCAGCACTTC. The chain is built from TRBV19 and TRBJ2-7; 7 nucleotides agree with TRBD2. The CDR3 has 14 amino acids. Per germline, CDR1 LNHDA and CDR2 SQIVND (reference sequence).

This clonotype was counted at least ten times. This rearrangement joins TRBV5-4 to TRBJ2-5; D possibly corresponds to TRBD2 (6 bases). The CDR3 has 16 residues. CDR1 and CDR2 (germline): SGHNT, YYREEE (reference sequence). V lost 1 base, J lost 4 bases, and 17 bases lay in between. CDR3 coding DNA: TGTGCCAGCAGCTTGTATGAGGGAGGATGGTCAGAGACCCAGTACTTC. It codes for CASSLYEGGWSETQYF.

This clonotype was detected only a few times. It may be a read error: a sequence one base away is much more abundant. V gene TRBV27 combines with J gene TRBJ1-6; 7 positions agree with TRBD1. V lost 4 bases and J lost 0; bases outside the gene matches: 12. CDR1 is MNHEY and CDR2 is SMNVEV in the germline V gene (reference sequence). The CDR3 spans 19 residues. Written as DNA, the CDR3 is TGTGCCAGCAGTTCCTATATGAGGGGGCTAAGCTCCTATAATTCACCCCTCCACTTT. Amino acid sequence: CASSSYMRGLSSYNSPLHF.

Note on this clonotype: A single base separates this from a much larger clone, so it may be a read error. The chain is built from TRBV10-1 and TRBJ2-6; 12 bases match TRBD1. The CDR3 extends over 17 amino acids. The germline V gene encodes CDR1 WNHNN and CDR2 SYGVQD (reference sequence). The CDR3 protein is CASRDRGRTSGANVMTF. As DNA, the CDR3 is TGTGCCAGCAGGGACAGGGGGCGTACGTCTGGGGCCAACGTCATGACTTTC.

This clonotype was observed a few times. The chain joins TRBV29-1 to TRBJ2-1; no firm D call. Trimming removed 4 bases from V and 7 bases from J, with 11 bases in between. CDR3 length: 12 residues. CDR1 and CDR2 from the germline V gene are SQVTM and ANQGSEA. The CDR3 loop reads CSVVARLNEQFF. The CDR3 DNA reads TGCAGCGTTGTCGCCAGGTTGAATGAGCAGTTCTTC.

This CDR3 is CASSYRYFAFF. The CDR3, as DNA: TGTGCCAGCAGTTACCGTTATTTCGCTTTCTTT. The chain is built from TRBV25-1 and TRBJ1-1; D gene ambiguous. V shed 5 bases and J shed 11 bases, with 12 bases lying between them. CDR1 is MGHDK, CDR2 SYGVNS, per germline. This CDR3 comprises 11 residues. The whole variable domain, filled in from reference TRBV25-1 and TRBJ1-1, reads EADIYQTPRYLVIGTGKKITLECSQTMGHDKMYWYQQDPGMELHLIHYSYGVNSTEKGDLSSESTVSRIRTEHFPLTLESARPSHTSQYLCASSYRYFAFFGQGTRLTVV.

The chain employs TRBV28 and TRBJ2-5; no clear D gene. The germline gives CDR1 MDHEN, CDR2 SYDVKM. CDR3 length: 17 amino acids. Between the trimmed V and J ends, which lost 7 bases and 1 base, there was a span of 22 bases. CDR3 sequence: CASTQDLTYAPQETQYF. CDR3 in DNA: TGTGCCAGCACCCAGGATCTCACTTACGCTCCCCAAGAGACCCAGTACTTC.

J is TRBJ2-1 and V is TRBV10-3, with TRBD2 matching 7 bases. Per the germline V gene, CDR1 is ENHRY and CDR2 is SYGVKD. This CDR3 is built from 15 residues. V was pared by 4 bases and J by 10 bases, with 13 bases of the junction left unmatched. The CDR3 reads CAISARTRGSNEQFF. The CDR3 DNA follows: TGTGCCATCAGTGCACGGACTAGAGGGAGTAACGAGCAGTTCTTC.

Ten or more counts support this clonotype. This rearrangement joins TRBV19 to TRBJ2-7, with 10 bases identical to TRBD2. CDR1 is LNHDA, CDR2 SQIVND, per germline (reference sequence). CDR3 length: 14 residues. V was pared by 3 bases and J by 6 bases, with 5 bases of the junction left unmatched. This chain's CDR3 is CASSMLAGEGEQYF. In DNA, the CDR3 is TGTGCCAGTAGTATGCTAGCGGGAGAAGGCGAGCAGTACTTC.

This clonotype was counted many times. The chain employs TRBV7-2 and TRBJ1-1; weak D call: TRBD1 (5 bases). This CDR3 contains 13 residues. CDR1 SGHTA and CDR2 FQGNSA come from the germline V gene. V gave up 5 bases and J gave up 6 bases, with 13 bases separating them. The CDR3 DNA is TGTGCCAGCAGCCTAGGGGCAAGGTCTGAAGCTTTCTTT. Encoded protein: CASSLGARSEAFF. Supplemented by reference TRBV7-2 and TRBJ1-1, the full variable domain reads GAGVSQSPSNKVTEKGKDVELRCDPISGHTALYWYRQSLGQGLEFLIYFQGNSAPDKSGLPSDRFSAERTGGSVSTLTIQRTQQEDSAVYLCASSLGARSEAFFGQGTRLTVV.

This clonotype has just a few counts. The rearrangement joins TRBV7-9 to TRBJ2-7; no clear D. CDR1 SEHNR and CDR2 FQNEAQ come from the germline V gene (reference sequence). CDR3 length equals 11 residues. V was shortened by 5 bases and J by 4 bases, with 6 bases between the two germline ends. The CDR3 loop is CASSGKYEQYF. CDR3 in DNA: TGTGCCAGCAGCGGAAAGTACGAGCAGTACTTC. Looking up the rest from reference TRBV7-9 and TRBJ2-7 gives the full variable domain: DTGVSQNPRHKITKRGQNVTFRCDPISEHNRLYWYRQTLGQGPEFLTYFQNEAQLEKSRLLSDRFSAERPKGSFSTLEIQRTEQGDSAMYLCASSGKYEQYFGPGTRLTVT.

Worth noting for this clonotype: A much larger clone differs from this one at a single base, so this may be a read error. The chain combines TRBV19 with TRBJ1-5, with D perhaps TRBD1 (6 bases). V was shortened by 5 bases and J by 6 bases, with 14 bases between the two germline ends. The CDR3 loop spans 14 amino acids. Looked up from germline, CDR1 is LNHDA and CDR2 is SQIVND (reference sequence). Here the CDR3 reads CASSLGHGGQPQHF. DNA of the CDR3: TGTGCCAGTAGTTTGGGACACGGAGGTCAGCCCCAGCATTTT. The complete variable domain, with remaining parts taken from reference TRBV19 and TRBJ1-5, reads DGGITQSPKYLFRKEGQNVTLSCEQNLNHDAMYWYRQDPGQGLRLIYYSQIVNDFQKGDIAEGYSVSREKKESFPLTVTSAQKNPTAFYLCASSLGHGGQPQHFGDGTRLSIL.

The rearrangement links TRBV12-3 or TRBV12-4 to TRBJ2-5, with 12 positions matching TRBD1. This CDR3 contains 14 residues. Trimming cost V 5 bases and J 6 bases; bases outside gene matches: 4. CDR3 nucleotide sequence: TGTGCCAGCAGTGCGGGACAGGGGGCGAAGACCCAGTACTTC. Its protein product is CASSAGQGAKTQYF.

Only a few counts were recorded for this clonotype. J is TRBJ2-1 and V is TRBV19, with D uncertain. This CDR3 contains 14 residues. The germline V gene has CDR1 LNHDA and CDR2 SQIVND (reference sequence). Trimming took off 6 bases at V and 4 bases at J, with 13 bases between the two ends. CDR3 region: CASSPLVRYNEQFF. CDR3 nucleotide sequence: TGTGCCAGTAGCCCCCTGGTGCGATACAATGAGCAGTTCTTC.

This chain connects TRBV28 to TRBJ1-1; D not certain. The germline gives CDR1 MDHEN, CDR2 SYDVKM. This CDR3 comprises 12 residues. CDR3 protein: CASLAGNTEAFF. The CDR3 DNA reads as TGTGCGTCGCTGGCCGGGAACACTGAAGCTTTCTTT. Supplemented by reference TRBV28 and TRBJ1-1, the full variable domain reads DVKVTQSSRYLVKRTGEKVFLECVQDMDHENMFWYRQDPGLGLRLIYFSYDVKMKEKGDIPEGYSVSREKKERFSLILESASTNQTSMYLCASLAGNTEAFFGQGTRLTVV.

This clonotype was found a few times. V and J are TRBV2 and TRBJ2-3; D is unresolved. Germline V gene data show CDR1 as SNHLY and CDR2 as FYNNEI. Trimming cost V 6 bases and J 0 bases, with 13 bases left between them. The CDR3 consists of 15 residues. In DNA form, the CDR3 reads TGTGCCAGCAGCCCCTTTGACGGTAGCACAGATACGCAGTATTTT. It translates to CASSPFDGSTDTQYF.

The chain couples TRBV12-5 to TRBJ2-1, with 11 bases identical to TRBD1. The CDR3 runs to 13 residues. Germline V gene sequence: CDR1 LGHNT, CDR2 FRNRAP. The CDR3 bases are TGTGCCTCCTCTAGGGACAGGGGGAATGAGCAGTTCTTC. It yields the protein CASSRDRGNEQFF.

This clonotype was observed at least ten times. The chain uses TRBV28 and TRBJ1-5, with D hard to call. The CDR3 runs to 12 residues. V was shortened by 5 bases and J by 6 bases, with 8 bases between the two germline ends. Germline V gene sequence: CDR1 MDHEN, CDR2 SYDVKM. This chain's CDR3 is CASSPGFQPQHF. The CDR3 bases are TGTGCCAGCAGTCCCGGCTTTCAGCCCCAGCATTTT.

This clonotype has at least ten counts. The chain combines TRBV20-1 with TRBJ2-1; 7 bases line up with TRBD1. Germline V gives CDR1 DFQATT, CDR2 SNEGSKA (reference sequence). The CDR3 contains 12 residues. V shed 2 bases, J shed 8 bases, and the junction held 3 bases outside the gene matches. CDR3 sequence: CSARPTGDEQFF. The CDR3 region has the DNA TGCAGTGCTAGACCTACAGGGGATGAGCAGTTCTTC.

This clonotype has ten or more counts. The chain carries TRBV18 and TRBJ2-7; D not resolved. Germline V gene lookup returns CDR1 KGHSH and CDR2 LQKENI. V was trimmed by 3 bases and J by 1 base, leaving 10 bases between them. CDR3 length: 14 residues. DNA of the CDR3: TGTGCCAGCTCACCCAGACGGACGTCCTACGAGCAGTACTTC. It translates to CASSPRRTSYEQYF. Full variable domain (missing parts from reference TRBV18 and TRBJ2-7): NAGVMQNPRHLVRRRGQEARLRCSPMKGHSHVYWYRQLPEEGLKFMVYLQKENIIDESGMPKERFSAEFPKEGPSILRIQQVVRGDSAAYFCASSPRRTSYEQYFGPGTRLTVT.

The J gene is TRBJ2-1, the V gene TRBV7-2; TRBD2 matches at 10 bases. Germline V gives CDR1 SGHTA, CDR2 FQGNSA. Trimming removed 0 bases from V and 2 bases from J; junction bases left unmatched: 10. CDR3 length: 19 amino acids. DNA for the CDR3: TGTGCCAGCAGCTTAGCCCCTCTTGTAGGACTAGCGGCCTACAATGAGCAGTTCTTC. The encoded protein is CASSLAPLVGLAAYNEQFF.

The rearrangement links TRBV29-1 to TRBJ1-1; 8 bases map to TRBD1. The CDR3 has 15 amino acids. Germline lookup yields CDR1 SQVTM and CDR2 ANQGSEA. V was pared by 5 bases and J by 1 base, with 9 bases of the junction left unmatched. The CDR3 loop is CSVRPGGSGNTEAFF. As DNA, the CDR3 is TGCAGCGTTCGTCCAGGGGGCTCTGGGAACACTGAAGCTTTCTTT.

This sequence joins TRBV28 and TRBJ2-5; D is possibly TRBD1 (6 bases). CDR1 is MDHEN and CDR2 is SYDVKM in the germline V gene. With 6 bases removed from V and 4 bases from J, the gap between germline ends came to 21 bases. This CDR3 has 16 residues. Here the CDR3 DNA reads TGTGCCAGCAGAGGGGGAAAGGGGATAGGACGAGAGACCCAGTACTTC. Its protein is CASRGGKGIGRETQYF.

In this sample, this clonotype turned up a few times. The chain is built from TRBV6-1 and TRBJ2-7; tentatively, D is TRBD1 (5 bases). The V end lost 6 bases, the J end lost 2 bases, and 14 bases lay between the germline ends. Germline CDR1 and CDR2: MNHNS and SASEGT. The CDR3 has 14 amino acids. The CDR3 DNA sequence: TGTGCCAGCAGCTCGCGACAGCGAGCCTACGAGCAGTACTTC. Translation: CASSSRQRAYEQYF.

This clonotype came up once. The junction and the germline gene differ at one end; a read error may be behind it. The chain carries TRBV28 and TRBJ2-1, with TRBD1 matching over 9 bases. The CDR3 spans 16 residues. The germline CDR1 and CDR2 sequences are MDHEN and SYDVKM. Written as DNA, the CDR3 is TGTGCCAGCAGACCTGCCGGGACAGGGAATGACAAAGAGCAGTTCTTC. Protein product: CASRPAGTGNDKEQFF.